One and the same sample provided the 9 T cell receptor beta chains below, sequenced in a study of Ad26.COV2.S vaccination and SARS-CoV-2 variants. The method was immunoSEQ multiplex PCR; TCRdb's version includes in-frame clones alone and lacks a portion of them. The profile covers 400,000 to 500,000 clones, with around 89% appearing a single time and about 3.6% taken by the ten largest. The treatment is: approximately 18 received Ad26.COV2.S at low or high dose, single or two shots; roughly five received placebo; per-sample allocation not given. Day 63 following the first vaccine or placebo injection was when the samples were taken. The sample here was peripheral blood, taken in a trial of Ad26.COV2.S vaccine versus placebo. The receptors here all came from a person aged 18-65 years who received the Ad26.COV2.S COVID-19 vaccine or a placebo.

This clone has just a few counts. The chain combines TRBV6-2 or TRBV6-3 with TRBJ2-2; 15 bases are a match to TRBD2. The CDR3 covers 18 residues. Germline V gives CDR1 MNHEY, CDR2 SVGEGT. Trimming at V came to 4 bases and at J to 0 bases, leaving 3 bases not matched to a gene. The CDR3 here is CASSFGTSGGSNTGELFF. The CDR3, as DNA: TGTGCCAGCAGTTTCGGGACTAGCGGGGGGTCGAACACCGGGGAGCTGTTTTTT.

The rearrangement joins TRBV4-3 to TRBJ2-7; 8 bases are a match to TRBD2. Germline loops: CDR1 LGHNA, CDR2 YSLEER. The CDR3 has 14 amino acids. J lost 3 bases, V lost 1 base, and 2 bases had no gene match. CDR3 amino acids: CASSQGRGDYEQYF. As DNA, the CDR3 is TGCGCCAGCAGCCAAGGGCGGGGGGACTACGAGCAGTACTTC.

The CDR3 reads CASSQEPAVTEAFF. Here the CDR3 DNA reads TGCGCCAGCAGCCAAGAGCCGGCAGTCACTGAAGCTTTCTTT. This chain uses TRBV4-1 with TRBJ1-1, with D unresolved. Germline CDR1 and CDR2: MGHRA and YSYEKL. The V end was cut by 0 bases, the J end by 4 bases, with 9 bases between. There are 14 residues in the CDR3.

V and J are TRBV7-2 and TRBJ1-2, with TRBD1 as a possible D gene (6 bases). V was cut by 7 bases and J by 4 bases, with 19 bases left in between. The CDR3 contains 15 residues. The V gene's germline CDR1 is SGHTA and CDR2 FQGNSA. The CDR3 sequence is CASISPGGLGYGYTF. As DNA, the CDR3 is TGTGCCAGCATCTCCCCGGGGGGCTTGGGCTATGGCTACACCTTC.

The rearrangement uses TRBV28 and TRBJ2-5; D not certain. The CDR3 contains 13 residues. Germline values: CDR1 MDHEN, CDR2 SYDVKM. The ends were cut back, 6 bases at V and 1 base at J, with 9 bases in the middle. The CDR3 coding sequence is TGTGCCAGCAGCGATCGGACCCAAGAGACCCAGTACTTC. It encodes CASSDRTQETQYF. Full variable domain (remainder filled in from reference TRBV28 and TRBJ2-5): DVKVTQSSRYLVKRTGEKVFLECVQDMDHENMFWYRQDPGLGLRLIYFSYDVKMKEKGDIPEGYSVSREKKERFSLILESASTNQTSMYLCASSDRTQETQYFGPGTRLLVL.

A single count supports this clone. This chain links TRBV7-8 with TRBJ1-4, with 7 bases fitting TRBD1. Trimming took 2 bases from V and 6 from J; bases not matched to a gene: 12. This CDR3 region has 17 residues. CDR1 SGHVS and CDR2 FQNEAQ come from the germline V gene. CDR3 sequence reads: CASSLRGTVSGYEKLFF. CDR3 DNA sequence: TGTGCCAGCAGCTTAAGAGGGACAGTGTCTGGATATGAAAAACTGTTTTTT.

This sequence joins TRBV2 and TRBJ1-2; D is unclear. This CDR3 spans 11 amino acids. Germline V gene sequence: CDR1 SNHLY, CDR2 FYNNEI. The germline V and J ends were trimmed by 3 bases and 12 bases, with 11 bases remaining between them. In DNA form, the CDR3 reads TGTGCCAGCAGTGAGGTCGGCGATCACACCTTC. Protein: CASSEVGDHTF. The full variable domain, rest sourced from reference TRBV2 and TRBJ1-2, is EPEVTQTPSHQVTQMGQEVILRCVPISNHLYFYWYRQILGQKVEFLVSFYNNEISEKSEIFDDQFSVERPDGSNFTLKIRSTKLEDSAMYFCASSEVGDHTFGSGTRLTVV.

The CDR3 region has the DNA TGTGCCAGCAGTGAGGAGGCAGGGAGTAATCAGCCCCAGCATTTT. Protein product: CASSEEAGSNQPQHF. The chain combines TRBV2 with TRBJ1-5; perhaps TRBD1 as D (5 bases). V was cut by 3 bases and J by 4 bases, with 13 bases left in between. The CDR3 spans 15 residues. Germline values: CDR1 SNHLY, CDR2 FYNNEI.

This chain joins TRBV5-8 and TRBJ1-5; D perhaps matches TRBD1 (5 bases). This CDR3 is 14 amino acids long. The V end was cut by 3 bases, the J end by 5 bases, with 12 bases between. Per germline, CDR1 SGHTS and CDR2 YDEGEE. The chain's CDR3 is CASSWGGEHQPQHF. CDR3 nucleotide sequence: TGTGCCAGCAGCTGGGGGGGGGAGCATCAGCCCCAGCATTTT.